This T cell receptor beta chain was profiled in a study of control samples from healthy donors and cancer patients. V lost 3 bases, J lost 4 bases, and 10 bases lay in between. The CDR3 length is 13 residues. Germline assignment: CDR1 SGDLS and CDR2 YYNGEE. Assay used: immunoSEQ multiplex PCR; TCRdb lists only in-frame clones, some missing. This table has over 150,000 clones, roughly nine tenths appearing once. The receptor was derived from a man aged 25-45 years in good health. Material: blood. The rearrangement links TRBV9 to TRBJ1-1; D is perhaps TRBD1 (6 bases). Here the CDR3 DNA reads TGTGCCAGCAGCGACAGGGAGACCACTGAAGCTTTCTTT. This sequence encodes CASSDRETTEAFF.